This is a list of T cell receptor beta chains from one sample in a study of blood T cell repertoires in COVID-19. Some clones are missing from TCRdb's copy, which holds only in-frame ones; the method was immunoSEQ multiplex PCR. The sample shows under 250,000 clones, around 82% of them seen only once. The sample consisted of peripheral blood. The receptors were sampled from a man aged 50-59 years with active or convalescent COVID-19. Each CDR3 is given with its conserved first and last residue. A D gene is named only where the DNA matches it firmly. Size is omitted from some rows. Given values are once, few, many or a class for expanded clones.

DNA: TGTGCCAGTAGCCTTGGGACAGGTTCATCGACCTATGGCTACACCTTC
CDR3: CASSLGTGSSTYGYTF
J: TRBJ1-2
V: TRBV19
size: once
D: TRBD1

DNA: TGTGCCAGCGGAGGAGGGGGGGTTAATGAGCAGTTCTTC
CDR3: CASGGGGVNEQFF
J: TRBJ2-1
V: TRBV7-9
size: -
D: -

DNA: TGTGCCAGCATCCTAACAGGGAACAGAAACTATGGCTACACCTTC
CDR3: CASILTGNRNYGYTF
J: TRBJ1-2
V: TRBV2
size: once
D: -

DNA: TGTGCCAGCAGCCAAGGACAGGGGCCTTCAGATACGCAGTATTTT
CDR3: CASSQGQGPSDTQYF
J: TRBJ2-3
V: TRBV3-1/TRBV3-2
size: -
D: TRBD1

DNA: TGTGCCTGGAAACAGGGGGGGATTGAAGCTTTCTTT
CDR3: CAWKQGGIEAFF
J: TRBJ1-1
V: TRBV30
size: -
D: TRBD1

DNA: TGTGCCAGCAGCTTAGCAGGACAGCAAGGTCTAGCCAAAAACATTCAGTACTTC
CDR3: CASSLAGQQGLAKNIQYF
J: TRBJ2-4
V: TRBV7-8
size: -
D: -

DNA: TGTGCCAGCAGCTTAGGTGGGACACGAAACTACAATGAGCAGTTCTTC
CDR3: CASSLGGTRNYNEQFF
J: TRBJ2-1
V: TRBV11-3
size: -
D: -

DNA: TGTGCCAGCCGCTCCAACAGGGGGGGCACAGATACGCAGTATTTT
CDR3: CASRSNRGGTDTQYF
J: TRBJ2-3
V: TRBV2
size: -
D: TRBD1

DNA: TGTGCCAGCAGCGAAGGGACAGAACGTCTATATTTT
CDR3: CASSEGTERLYF
J: TRBJ1-3
V: TRBV5-4
size: few
D: TRBD1

DNA: TGTGCCGGGGGACAGGGTGCCTACGAGCAGTACTTC
CDR3: CAGGQGAYEQYF
J: TRBJ2-7
V: TRBV30
size: -
D: TRBD1

DNA: TGTGCCAGCAGCTTCCCGGGGACTAGCGGATTGTACGAGCAGTACTTC
CDR3: CASSFPGTSGLYEQYF
J: TRBJ2-7
V: TRBV7-2
size: -
D: TRBD2

DNA: TGTGCCAGCAGCCGTAGCGGGGGTAACAATGAGCAGTTCTTC
CDR3: CASSRSGGNNEQFF
J: TRBJ2-1
V: TRBV11-2
size: -
D: TRBD2

DNA: TGTGCCAGCAGAAAAACAGTGAACACTGAAGCTTTCTTT
CDR3: CASRKTVNTEAFF
J: TRBJ1-1
V: TRBV12-3/TRBV12-4
size: -
D: -

DNA: TGTGCCAGCAGTTGGGCAGGGGGCGCCTCTGGCTACACCTTC
CDR3: CASSWAGGASGYTF
J: TRBJ1-2
V: TRBV27
size: -
D: TRBD1

DNA: TGTGCCAGCAGTCGAAGGGGGCCTGGAAACACCATATATTTT
CDR3: CASSRRGPGNTIYF
J: TRBJ1-3
V: TRBV3-1/TRBV3-2
size: -
D: TRBD1

DNA: TGTGCCAGCAGTTACTCGAGGGACATTGGGAACGAGCAGTACTTC
CDR3: CASSYSRDIGNEQYF
J: TRBJ2-7
V: TRBV6-6
size: many
D: -

DNA: TGTGCCAGCAGTTTCCGGGGGAATCCCTACAATGAGCAGTTCTTC
CDR3: CASSFRGNPYNEQFF
J: TRBJ2-1
V: TRBV6-5
size: -
D: -

DNA: TGTGCCAGCAGCCCAACGGGTGGTACGCAGTATTTT
CDR3: CASSPTGGTQYF
J: TRBJ2-3
V: TRBV9
size: -
D: -

DNA: TGTGCCAGCAGTTCCGACAGTTATCAGCCCCAGCATTTT
CDR3: CASSSDSYQPQHF
J: TRBJ1-5
V: TRBV27
size: -
D: -

DNA: TGTGCCAGCAGACCCACAGGGACTACCTACAATGAGCAGTTCTTC
CDR3: CASRPTGTTYNEQFF
J: TRBJ2-1
V: TRBV6-6
size: -
D: -

DNA: TGTGCCAGCAGCTTCGCCGCGGAATCCGGGGAGCTGTTTTTT
CDR3: CASSFAAESGELFF
J: TRBJ2-2
V: TRBV7-9
size: -
D: -

DNA: TGCAGCGTTGAGGGCAGGGGGAAGATCCCTGAAGCTTTCTTT
CDR3: CSVEGRGKIPEAFF
J: TRBJ1-1
V: TRBV29-1
size: -
D: TRBD1

DNA: TGCGCCAGCAGCTTGGGCGGGGGTTGGTCCGAGGAGCAGTACTTC
CDR3: CASSLGGGWSEEQYF
J: TRBJ2-7
V: TRBV5-1
size: once
D: TRBD2

DNA: TGTGCCAGCAGCTTAGCGGGGGGGGCGGGAGATACGCAGTATTTT
CDR3: CASSLAGGAGDTQYF
J: TRBJ2-3
V: TRBV11-2
size: -
D: TRBD2

DNA: TGTGCCAGTAGGGGCAGGCGAGGGCAAGAGACCCAGTACTTC
CDR3: CASRGRRGQETQYF
J: TRBJ2-5
V: TRBV19
size: -
D: -

DNA: TGCAGCGTGGGACTCCATGCTACAGATACGCAGTATTTT
CDR3: CSVGLHATDTQYF
J: TRBJ2-3
V: TRBV29-1
size: -
D: -